This T cell receptor (beta chain) was identified during a study of T cell repertoires in cytomegalovirus infection. Study results and caveats: There were carriers of CMV plus the relevant HLA, and cumulative public TCR beta family frequency identified them.

Trimming at V came to 1 base and at J to 2 bases, leaving 5 bases not matched to a gene. The V gene's germline CDR1 is MGHDK and CDR2 SYGVNS. The CDR3 is 16 residues long. With respect to this clonotype: Its specificity is not known.

TCRdb passed the reads through MiXCR, listing each CDR3 protein once. Of around 310,000 distinct CDR3 sequences in the sample, about 28% were seen once. This clonotype originated in a human donor in good health (CMV status not recorded). Some clones in this sample may be carry-over from other donors' samples. This sample comprised cultured PBMCs, obtained from culture after CMV antigen stimulation. This chain connects TRBV25-1 to TRBJ1-2, with 9 bases that match TRBD1. The CDR3 DNA reads TGTGCCAGCAGTGAATTCGGGACAGGGAAAAACTATGGCTACACCTTC. This gives the protein CASSEFGTGKNYGYTF.